This T cell receptor (beta chain) was recovered during a study of blood T cells in healthy people across ages. A second roughly 7 to 12 cycle PCR used barcoded and J-beta primers. TCRdb re-analysed the 5' RACE reads in MiXCR, keeping a single row per CDR3 protein. The sample includes about 700,000 distinct CDR3 sequences, approximately 31% of them seen just once. The J segment lost 4 bases and the V segment lost 2 bases, leaving 3 bases of the junction unmatched. The CDR3 runs 14 residues. The V gene's germline CDR1 is SGHVS and CDR2 FNYEAQ. This clonotype occurred many times. Whenever a sample was processed, at least 6.5 million PBMCs were isolated.

The receptor's source is a woman older than 75 in good health. The chain joins TRBV7-6 to TRBJ2-3; 7 bases match TRBD1. Specimen: blood. The chain's CDR3 is CASSLNRGADTQYF. The CDR3 nucleotides are TGTGCCAGCAGCTTAAACAGGGGTGCAGATACGCAGTATTTT.